This TCR beta chain emerged from a study of identical twins. Findings and caveats of the study: Excess twin sharing in beta out-of-frame sequences was weaker. Zero-insertion results could be subject to partial confounding by invariant MAIT and iNKT cells.

Germline V gene lookup returns CDR1 SGHDN and CDR2 FVKESK. Trimming took off 0 bases at V and 0 bases at J, with 7 bases between the two ends. The CDR3 covers 15 residues. To note about this clonotype: The antigen is undetermined.

Unique molecular identifiers were in the cDNA, with template-switch universal primer binding. TCRdb passed the 5' RACE reads through MiXCR, listing each CDR3 protein once. The sample carries about 220,000 distinct CDR3 sequences, 7.5% recorded once. These data also formed part of another study, on yellow fever vaccine responses in identical twins.

The receptor was isolated from a woman between 18 and 29 years old in good health. The chain carries TRBV14 and TRBJ2-3; no definite D call. The sample comprised CD8+ T cells sorted from blood. The CDR3 region is CASSQEHRSTDTQYF. The CDR3 coding sequence is TGTGCCAGCAGCCAAGAACACAGAAGCACAGATACGCAGTATTTT.